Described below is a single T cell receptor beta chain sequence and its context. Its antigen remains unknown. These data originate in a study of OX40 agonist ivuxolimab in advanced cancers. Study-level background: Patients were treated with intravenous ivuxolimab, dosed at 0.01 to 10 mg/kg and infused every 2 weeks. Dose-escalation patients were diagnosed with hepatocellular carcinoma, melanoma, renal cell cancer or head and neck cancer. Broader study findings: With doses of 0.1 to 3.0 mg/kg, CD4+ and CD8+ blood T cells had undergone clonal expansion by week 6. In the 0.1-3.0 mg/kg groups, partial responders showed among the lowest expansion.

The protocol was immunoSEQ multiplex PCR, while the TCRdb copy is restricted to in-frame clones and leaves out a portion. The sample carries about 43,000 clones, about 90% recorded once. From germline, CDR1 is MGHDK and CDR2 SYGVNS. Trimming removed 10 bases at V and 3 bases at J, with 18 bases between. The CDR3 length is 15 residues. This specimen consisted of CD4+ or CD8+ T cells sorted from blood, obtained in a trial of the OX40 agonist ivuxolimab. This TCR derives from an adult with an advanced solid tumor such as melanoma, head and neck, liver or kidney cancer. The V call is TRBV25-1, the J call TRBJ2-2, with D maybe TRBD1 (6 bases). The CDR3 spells CATTITGSDTGELFF. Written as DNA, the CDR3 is TGTGCCACCACAATTACAGGGTCGGACACCGGGGAGCTGTTTTTT. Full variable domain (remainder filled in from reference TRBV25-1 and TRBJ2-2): EADIYQTPRYLVIGTGKKITLECSQTMGHDKMYWYQQDPGMELHLIHYSYGVNSTEKGDLSSESTVSRIRTEHFPLTLESARPSHTSQYLCATTITGSDTGELFFGEGSRLTVL.